A selection of T cell receptor beta chains follows, all from one sample in a study of breast tumors, draining lymph nodes, adjacent tissues. TCRdb re-called the multiplex PCR reads with MiXCR, one entry per CDR3 protein. The profile shows more than 80,000 distinct CDR3 sequences, around 30% of them singletons. The sequenced sample consisted of axillary lymph node tissue. These receptors all stem from a female donor with breast cancer. Some clones in this sample may be carry-over from other donors' samples. Both conserved end residues are part of each CDR3. The D gene is left open where the match is weak. Clone sizes are given selectively: once, few, many, or a class where the clone is expanded.

clone_size	v_call	j_call	d_call	cdr3_nt	cdr3_aa
many	TRBV12-3/TRBV12-4	TRBJ1-2	NA	TGTGCCAGCAGTTTATCTGGGAGCTCTGGCTACACCTTC	CASSLSGSSGYTF
many	TRBV20-1	TRBJ1-5	NA	TGCAGTGCTAGTCTGGAATATCAGCCCCAGCATTTT	CSASLEYQPQHF
many	TRBV9	TRBJ2-5	NA	TGTGCCAGCAGCGAGGGCCCCCTCGGGAAAGGGTCTAAGGAGACCCAGTACTTC	CASSEGPLGKGSKETQYF
many	TRBV5-1	TRBJ2-7	NA	TGCGCCAGCAGGGGCCTTTCCTACGAGCAGTACTTC	CASRGLSYEQYF
NA	TRBV7-3	TRBJ2-3	NA	TGTGCCAGCAGCTTAGCAGGGTACAATGAGCAGTATTTT	CASSLAGYNEQYF
NA	TRBV19	TRBJ1-2	NA	TGTGCCAGTACTCCGGCGGGCAGAAGCAACTATGGCTACACCTTC	CASTPAGRSNYGYTF
few	TRBV6-1	TRBJ2-7	TRBD2	TGTGCCAGCAGTCATCCCGGGGGGTCATACGAGCAGTACTTC	CASSHPGGSYEQYF
many	TRBV11-1	TRBJ1-2	TRBD1	TGTGCCAGCAGCTCACGGACAGGGTCTAACTATGGCTACACCTTC	CASSSRTGSNYGYTF
many	TRBV7-8	TRBJ2-1	TRBD2	TGTGCCAGCAGCTTAGCGAGGGCTAGCGGGAGGCCCAGCCCCTACAATGAGCAGTTCTTC	CASSLARASGRPSPYNEQFF
many	TRBV10-3	TRBJ2-5	NA	TGTGCCATCAGTGAAGGGGGGGAGACCCAGTACTTC	CAISEGGETQYF
NA	TRBV4-1	TRBJ2-7	NA	TGCGCCAGCAGCCAAGGTCCAGCGGCAGGGTATGACGAGCAGTACTTC	CASSQGPAAGYDEQYF
many	TRBV28	TRBJ2-2	NA	TGTGCCAGCAGTTTGAGGCCTACGAAGGGGGAGCTGTTTTTT	CASSLRPTKGELFF
NA	TRBV25-1	TRBJ2-2	NA	TGTGCCAGCAGCCAGAGGAACACCGGGGAGCTGTTTTTT	CASSQRNTGELFF
NA	TRBV12-3/TRBV12-4	TRBJ2-3	TRBD2	TGTGCCAGCAGCCCCTATAGCGGGGGGCAATACAATGAGCAGTATTTT	CASSPYSGGQYNEQYF
few	TRBV7-3	TRBJ1-1	NA	TGTGCCAGCAGCTTAGACAAGGGGGGAATGAACACTGAAGCTTTCTTT	CASSLDKGGMNTEAFF
many	TRBV5-8	TRBJ2-3	TRBD2	TGTGCCAGCAGTTCGGCGGGGGAGATAGGGACAGATACGCAGTATTTT	CASSSAGEIGTDTQYF
many	TRBV11-2	TRBJ2-7	NA	TGTGCCAGCAGCTTAATGGGCTACGAGCAGTACTTC	CASSLMGYEQYF